This T cell receptor (beta chain) came from a study of T cells after yellow fever vaccination. The CDR3 runs 15 residues. The V segment lost 6 bases and the J segment 5 bases; nucleotides outside the gene matches: 10. CDR1 is SGHTA and CDR2 is FQGNSA in the germline V gene. Via MiXCR, TCRdb re-called the 5' RACE reads, giving one row per CDR3 protein. Among 300,000 to 400,000 distinct CDR3 sequences listed, approximately 12% were seen once. Sequences were derived from CD4+ T cells sorted from PBMCs, sampled 15 days after the yellow fever booster vaccination. The receptor comes from a man between 18 and 29 years old who received the YFV17D yellow fever vaccine. The chain uses TRBV7-2 and TRBJ2-5; 9 nucleotides line up with TRBD2. In nucleotides, the CDR3 is TGTGCCAGCAGGAGGGGTCTAGCGGGGCCCGAGACCCAGTACTTC. Translating it yields CASRRGLAGPETQYF. The full variable domain, its missing parts supplied by reference TRBV7-2 and TRBJ2-5, is GAGVSQSPSNKVTEKGKDVELRCDPISGHTALYWYRQSLGQGLEFLIYFQGNSAPDKSGLPSDRFSAERTGGSVSTLTIQRTQQEDSAVYLCASRRGLAGPETQYFGPGTRLLVL.